The rows below give T cell receptor beta chains drawn from one sample of a study of T cell responses to AZD1222 COVID-19 vaccine. Libraries were prepared by immunoSEQ multiplex PCR; TCRdb keeps only in-frame clonotypes and omits some of them. The table includes tens of thousands of clones, around 85% detected once. Source: peripheral blood, taken 28 days after the second AZD1222 dose. The receptors shown here come from an adult who received the AZD1222 COVID-19 vaccine. Both conserved end residues are trimmed from each CDR3.

J gene,V gene,CDR3 protein
TRBJ1-5,TRBV27,ASRQTAVGNQPQH
TRBJ1-1,TRBV5-1,ASSLGWAERPEAF
TRBJ2-1,TRBV6-1,ASSDRGSSYNEQF
TRBJ1-1,TRBV3-1/TRBV3-2,ASSQTRDTEAF
TRBJ1-2,TRBV6-1,ASSEGVRGAGYT
TRBJ2-1,TRBV4-3,ASSQGAGTGRLNEQF
TRBJ2-7,TRBV9,ASSVGQGLDEQY
TRBJ2-1,TRBV30,AWSRRSYNEQF
TRBJ1-6,TRBV7-3,ASSRGTGASPLH
TRBJ1-4,TRBV10-3,AISESDRGQEKLF
TRBJ2-3,TRBV5-4,ASSPGTGRFGTDTQY
TRBJ2-5,TRBV27,ASSLSGDRGRETQY
TRBJ1-3,TRBV7-6,ASSLTGGLSGNTIY
TRBJ2-3,TRBV25-1,ASSGLTSQEGQY
TRBJ1-1,TRBV5-4,ASSLAAKTIMNTEAF
TRBJ1-1,TRBV9,ASSEKGWPEAF
TRBJ1-6,TRBV7-3,ASSRGQGNSPLH
TRBJ1-4,TRBV19,ASSPSSGWDEKLF
TRBJ2-7,TRBV7-2,ASSSPGTRTVRAY
TRBJ2-4,TRBV19,ASSIGQAAGAKNIQY
TRBJ1-1,TRBV10-1,ASSESSGRPF
TRBJ2-3,TRBV20-1,SASTTDTQY
TRBJ1-4,TRBV9,ASTRTEDEKLF
TRBJ1-1,TRBV5-1,ASSSRGRLMDTEAF
TRBJ1-2,TRBV10-2,ASSGTGNYGYT
TRBJ1-2,TRBV7-2,ASSLALAGGYT
TRBJ2-3,TRBV4-1,ASSPTGSGTDTQY
TRBJ1-5,TRBV4-3,ASSQTLNQPQH
TRBJ2-7,TRBV7-9,ASSYGTGSEQY
TRBJ2-2,TRBV29-1,SVEGGIGAGELF
TRBJ2-3,TRBV13,ASSYGAGATDTQY
TRBJ1-3,TRBV4-2,ASSQVIPGAGDGNTIY
TRBJ1-5,TRBV30,AWSVRDNQPQH
TRBJ1-6,TRBV7-2,ASSSRDRGVGRNSPLH
TRBJ2-1,TRBV7-3,ASSLGASGERNEQF
TRBJ2-2,TRBV27,ASSKQPPGQGYSGELF
TRBJ1-5,TRBV3-1/TRBV3-2,ASSRSNLGGQRNQPQH
TRBJ2-4,TRBV28,ASSLYGGTIQY
TRBJ1-2,TRBV10-2,ASSEFRGGSYT
TRBJ1-6,TRBV5-8,ASSLGTSGDSPLH
TRBJ2-7,TRBV19,ASSTGQGLAGAFYEQY
TRBJ1-4,TRBV4-1,ASSQEAAPGGEKLF
TRBJ1-5,TRBV19,ASSKSKVNQPQH
TRBJ2-5,TRBV28,ASSHQTSGGAQY
TRBJ1-1,TRBV7-6,ASSLAGLNTEAF
TRBJ1-4,TRBV3-1/TRBV3-2,ASSGRGGANEKLF
TRBJ2-1,TRBV9,ASGSSGGYNEQF
TRBJ2-5,TRBV4-2,ASSQVQTGEETQY
TRBJ2-7,TRBV9,ASSPRQGNPYEQY
TRBJ1-1,TRBV7-8,ASSFGQLGEAF
TRBJ1-4,TRBV30,AWSPRWKGYWFGNEKLF
TRBJ2-2,TRBV25-1,ASSEAASRELF
TRBJ1-1,TRBV2,ASSEDMNTEAF
TRBJ2-1,TRBV30,AWRGLSSYNEQF
TRBJ1-4,TRBV30,AWTRQGSNEKLF